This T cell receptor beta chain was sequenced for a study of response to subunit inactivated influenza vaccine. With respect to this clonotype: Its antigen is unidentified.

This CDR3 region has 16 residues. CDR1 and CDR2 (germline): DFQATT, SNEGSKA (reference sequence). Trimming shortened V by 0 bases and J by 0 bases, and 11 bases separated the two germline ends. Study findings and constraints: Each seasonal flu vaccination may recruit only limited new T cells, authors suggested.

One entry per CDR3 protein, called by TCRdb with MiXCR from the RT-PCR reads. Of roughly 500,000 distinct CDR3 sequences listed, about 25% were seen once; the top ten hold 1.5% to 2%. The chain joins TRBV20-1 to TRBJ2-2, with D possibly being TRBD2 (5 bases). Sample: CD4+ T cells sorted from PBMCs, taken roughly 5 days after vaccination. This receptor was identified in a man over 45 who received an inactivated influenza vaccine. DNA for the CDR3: TGCAGTGCTAGAGACCGCGTGAGGGCGAACACCGGGGAGCTGTTTTTT. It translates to CSARDRVRANTGELFF.